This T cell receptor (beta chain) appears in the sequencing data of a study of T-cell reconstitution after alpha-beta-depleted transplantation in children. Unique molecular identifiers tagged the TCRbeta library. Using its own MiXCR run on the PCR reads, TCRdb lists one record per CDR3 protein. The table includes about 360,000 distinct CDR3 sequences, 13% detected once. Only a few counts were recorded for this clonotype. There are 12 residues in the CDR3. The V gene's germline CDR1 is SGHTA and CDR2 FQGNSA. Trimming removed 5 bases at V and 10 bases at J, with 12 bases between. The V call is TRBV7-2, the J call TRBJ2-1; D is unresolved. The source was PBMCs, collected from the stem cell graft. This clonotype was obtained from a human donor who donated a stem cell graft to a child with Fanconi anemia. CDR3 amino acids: CASSTSLQEQFF. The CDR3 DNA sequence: TGTGCCAGCAGCACGAGTCTCCAGGAGCAGTTCTTC.